This entry is about one T cell receptor beta chain. This specimen comes from a study of blood T cell repertoires in COVID-19. In the study overall: PBMCs, B-cell-depleted T cells, or T cells provided the cDNA or gDNA that made up the material.

The assay was immunoSEQ multiplex PCR, and TCRdb's table has in-frame clones only and misses some. Here the sample spans 250,000 to 300,000 clones, 70% to 90% being singletons. V shed 1 base and J 2 bases; nucleotides not matched to a gene: 2. In germline, CDR1 is SGHRS, CDR2 YFSETQ. The CDR3 is 15 residues long. Sequencing was done on a sample of peripheral blood. V usage is TRBV5-1 and J usage is TRBJ2-1, with 8 bases lining up with TRBD2. The clonotype was recovered from a woman aged 25 to 45 with COVID-19, enrolled during active disease. Here the CDR3 reads CASSLRGGPYNEQFF. As DNA, the CDR3 is TGCGCCAGCAGCTTGCGGGGGGGCCCCTACAATGAGCAGTTCTTC.